This T cell receptor beta chain derives from a study of T cell changes during pregnancy in multiple sclerosis. The data were produced by immunoSEQ multiplex PCR, yet TCRdb's version contains in-frame clones alone and is incomplete. This table holds 50,000 to 60,000 clones, about 91% found once. The CDR3 loop spans 15 amino acids. CDR1 is MNHEY, CDR2 SMNVEV, per germline (reference sequence). V lost 1 base and J lost 1, with 11 bases in between. This TCR came from a female donor with multiple sclerosis, enrolled in a pregnancy study. The chain links TRBV27 to TRBJ2-7, with D tentatively TRBD1 (6 bases). The material was peripheral blood, obtained after pregnancy. CDR3 sequence: CASSLFKTGSYEQYF. The CDR3 bases are TGTGCCAGCAGTTTATTCAAGACAGGATCCTACGAGCAGTACTTC.